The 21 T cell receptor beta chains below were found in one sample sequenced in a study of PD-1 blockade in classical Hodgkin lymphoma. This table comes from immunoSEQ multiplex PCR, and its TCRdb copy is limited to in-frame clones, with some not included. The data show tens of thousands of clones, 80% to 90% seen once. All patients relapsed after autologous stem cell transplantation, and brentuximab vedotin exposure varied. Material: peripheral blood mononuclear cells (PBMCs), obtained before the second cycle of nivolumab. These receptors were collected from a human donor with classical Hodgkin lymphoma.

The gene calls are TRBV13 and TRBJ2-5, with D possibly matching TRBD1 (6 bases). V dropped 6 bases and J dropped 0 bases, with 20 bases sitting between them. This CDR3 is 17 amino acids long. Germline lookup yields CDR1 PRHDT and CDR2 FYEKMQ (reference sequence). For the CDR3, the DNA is TGTGCCAGCAGTTCGCCCGTCAGGGGCAGGTACCAAGAGACCCAGTACTTC. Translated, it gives CASSSPVRGRYQETQYF.

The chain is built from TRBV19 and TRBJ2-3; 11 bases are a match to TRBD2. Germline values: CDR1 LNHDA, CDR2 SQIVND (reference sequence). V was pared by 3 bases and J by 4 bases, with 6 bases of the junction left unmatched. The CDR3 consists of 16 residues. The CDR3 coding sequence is TGTGCCAGTAGTATTCGACTACTAGCGGGAGCAGATACGCAGTATTTT. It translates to CASSIRLLAGADTQYF.

The CDR3 spells CATSRERQGYYGYTF. As DNA, the CDR3 is TGTGCCACCAGCAGAGAAAGACAGGGGTACTATGGCTACACCTTC. The chain couples TRBV15 to TRBJ1-2; 8 positions agree with TRBD1. From germline, CDR1 is LNHNV and CDR2 YYDKDF (reference sequence). The trim removed 0 bases at V and 3 bases at J, leaving 3 bases unmatched. The length of the CDR3 is 15 residues.

The CDR3 DNA sequence: TGTGCCAGCAGTACCGGTGGACAGCATAATTCACCCCTCCACTTT. Its translation is CASSTGGQHNSPLHF. V usage is TRBV5-4 and J usage is TRBJ1-6, with D tentatively TRBD1 (6 bases). CDR1 is SGHNT and CDR2 is YYREEE in the germline V gene (reference sequence). Trimming took 5 bases from V and 5 from J, leaving 14 bases between them. This CDR3 region has 15 residues.

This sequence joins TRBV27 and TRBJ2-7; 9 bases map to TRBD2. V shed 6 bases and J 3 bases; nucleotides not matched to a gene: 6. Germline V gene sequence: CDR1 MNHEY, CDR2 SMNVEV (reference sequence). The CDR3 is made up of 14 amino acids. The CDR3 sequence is CASRPGLALYEQYF. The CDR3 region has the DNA TGTGCCAGCAGGCCGGGACTAGCCCTCTACGAGCAGTACTTC.

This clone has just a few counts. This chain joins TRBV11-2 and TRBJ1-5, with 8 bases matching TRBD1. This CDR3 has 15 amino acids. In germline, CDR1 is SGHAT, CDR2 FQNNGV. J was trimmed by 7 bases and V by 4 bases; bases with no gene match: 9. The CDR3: CASSSGQGRRQPQHF. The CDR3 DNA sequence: TGTGCCAGCAGCTCCGGACAGGGAAGGAGGCAGCCCCAGCATTTT.

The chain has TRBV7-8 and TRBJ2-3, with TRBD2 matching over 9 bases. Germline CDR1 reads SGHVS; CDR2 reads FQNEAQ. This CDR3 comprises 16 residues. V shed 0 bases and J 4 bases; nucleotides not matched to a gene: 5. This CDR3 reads CASSLALAGVPDTQYF. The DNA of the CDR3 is TGTGCCAGCAGCTTAGCGTTAGCGGGGGTCCCAGATACGCAGTATTTT.

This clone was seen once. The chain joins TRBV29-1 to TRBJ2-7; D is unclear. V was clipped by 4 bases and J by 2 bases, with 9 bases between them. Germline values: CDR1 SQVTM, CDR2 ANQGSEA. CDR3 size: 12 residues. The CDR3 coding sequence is TGCAGCGTTGCGGACCCCGCCTACGAGCAGTACTTC. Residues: CSVADPAYEQYF.

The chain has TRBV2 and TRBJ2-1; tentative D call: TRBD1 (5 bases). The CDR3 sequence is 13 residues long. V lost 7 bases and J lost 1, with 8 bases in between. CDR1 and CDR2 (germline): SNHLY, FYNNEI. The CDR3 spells CASNRQSYNEQFF. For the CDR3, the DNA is TGTGCCAGCAACCGACAGTCCTACAATGAGCAGTTCTTC.

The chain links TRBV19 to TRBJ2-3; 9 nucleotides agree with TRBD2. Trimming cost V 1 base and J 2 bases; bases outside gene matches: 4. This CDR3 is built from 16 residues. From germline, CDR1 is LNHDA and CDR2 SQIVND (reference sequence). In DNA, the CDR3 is TGTGCCAGTAGTATAGTTAGCGGGAGTTACACAGATACGCAGTATTTT. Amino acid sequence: CASSIVSGSYTDTQYF. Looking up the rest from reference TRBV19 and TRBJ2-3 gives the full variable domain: DGGITQSPKYLFRKEGQNVTLSCEQNLNHDAMYWYRQDPGQGLRLIYYSQIVNDFQKGDIAEGYSVSREKKESFPLTVTSAQKNPTAFYLCASSIVSGSYTDTQYFGPGTRLTVL.

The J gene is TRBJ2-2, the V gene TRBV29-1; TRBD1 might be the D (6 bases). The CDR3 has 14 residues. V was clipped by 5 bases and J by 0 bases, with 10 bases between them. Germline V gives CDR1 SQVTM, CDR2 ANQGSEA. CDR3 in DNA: TGCAGCGTTTGGGGGCTACCGAACACCGGGGAGCTGTTTTTT. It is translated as CSVWGLPNTGELFF.

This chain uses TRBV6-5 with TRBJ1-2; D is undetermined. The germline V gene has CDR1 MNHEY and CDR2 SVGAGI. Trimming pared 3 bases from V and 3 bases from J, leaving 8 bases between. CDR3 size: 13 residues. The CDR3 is CASSYGKYYGYTF. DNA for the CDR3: TGTGCCAGCAGTTATGGAAAATACTATGGCTACACCTTC.

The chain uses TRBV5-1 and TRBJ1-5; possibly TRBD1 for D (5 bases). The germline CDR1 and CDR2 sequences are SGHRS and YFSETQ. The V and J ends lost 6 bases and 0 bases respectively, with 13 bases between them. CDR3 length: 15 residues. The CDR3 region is CASTLDGASNQPQHF. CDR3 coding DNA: TGCGCCAGCACCCTGGACGGGGCTAGCAATCAGCCCCAGCATTTT.

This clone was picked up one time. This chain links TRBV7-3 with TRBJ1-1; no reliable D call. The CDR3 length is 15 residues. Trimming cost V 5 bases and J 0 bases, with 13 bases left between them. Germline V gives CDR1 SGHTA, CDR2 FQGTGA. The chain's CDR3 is CASSPSPGMNTEAFF. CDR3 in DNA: TGTGCCAGCAGCCCAAGTCCAGGCATGAACACTGAAGCTTTCTTT.

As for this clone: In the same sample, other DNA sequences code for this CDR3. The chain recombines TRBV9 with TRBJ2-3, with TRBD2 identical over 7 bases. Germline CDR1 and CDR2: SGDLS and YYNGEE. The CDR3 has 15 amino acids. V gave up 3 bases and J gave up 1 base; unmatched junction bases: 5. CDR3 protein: CASSARGDRTDTQYF. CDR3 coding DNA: TGTGCCAGCAGCGCCCGGGGGGACCGCACAGATACGCAGTATTTT.

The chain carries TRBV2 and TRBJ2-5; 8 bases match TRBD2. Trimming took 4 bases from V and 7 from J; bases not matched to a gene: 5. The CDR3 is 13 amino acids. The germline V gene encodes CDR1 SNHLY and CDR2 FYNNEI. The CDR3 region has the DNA TGTGCCAGCAGTGGGACGGGAGGGGGGACCCAGTACTTC. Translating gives CASSGTGGGTQYF.

The CDR3 nucleotides are TGTGCCAGCAGTTCAGGACAGGGGGATCAGCCCCAGCATTTT. This encodes CASSSGQGDQPQHF. The chain couples TRBV28 to TRBJ1-5, with 10 nucleotides matching TRBD1. The germline gives CDR1 MDHEN, CDR2 SYDVKM. Trimming took 4 bases from V and 5 from J; bases not matched to a gene: 2. The CDR3 loop spans 14 amino acids. Variable domain in full (rest from reference TRBV28 and TRBJ1-5): DVKVTQSSRYLVKRTGEKVFLECVQDMDHENMFWYRQDPGLGLRLIYFSYDVKMKEKGDIPEGYSVSREKKERFSLILESASTNQTSMYLCASSSGQGDQPQHFGDGTRLSIL.

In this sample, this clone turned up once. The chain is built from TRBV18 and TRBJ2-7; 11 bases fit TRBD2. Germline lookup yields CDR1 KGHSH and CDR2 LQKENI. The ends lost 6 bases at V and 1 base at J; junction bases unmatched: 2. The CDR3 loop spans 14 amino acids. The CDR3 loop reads CASSGTSGSYEQYF. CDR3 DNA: TGTGCCAGCTCCGGGACTAGCGGTTCCTACGAGCAGTACTTC. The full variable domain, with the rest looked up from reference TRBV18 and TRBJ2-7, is NAGVMQNPRHLVRRRGQEARLRCSPMKGHSHVYWYRQLPEEGLKFMVYLQKENIIDESGMPKERFSAEFPKEGPSILRIQQVVRGDSAAYFCASSGTSGSYEQYFGPGTRLTVT.

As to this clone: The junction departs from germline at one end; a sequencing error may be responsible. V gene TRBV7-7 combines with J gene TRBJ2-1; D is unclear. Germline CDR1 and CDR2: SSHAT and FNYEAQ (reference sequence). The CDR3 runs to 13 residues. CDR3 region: CASSLDPLNEQFF. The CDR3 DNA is TGTGCTAGCAGCTTAGATCCCCTAAATGAGCAGTTCTTC.

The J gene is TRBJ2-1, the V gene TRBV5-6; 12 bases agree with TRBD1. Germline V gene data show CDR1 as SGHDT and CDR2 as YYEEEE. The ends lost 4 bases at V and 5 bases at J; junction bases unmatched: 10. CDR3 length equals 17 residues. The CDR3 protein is CASSPPSGTGGDNEQFF. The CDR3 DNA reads TGTGCCAGCAGCCCCCCGTCGGGGACAGGGGGCGACAATGAGCAGTTCTTC.

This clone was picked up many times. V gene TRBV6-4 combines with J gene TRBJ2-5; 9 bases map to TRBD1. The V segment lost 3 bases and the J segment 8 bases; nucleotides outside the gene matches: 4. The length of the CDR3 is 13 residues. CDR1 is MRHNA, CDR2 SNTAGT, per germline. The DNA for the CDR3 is TGTGCCAGCAGTGAAGGGACAGGGAGAACCCAGTACTTC. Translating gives CASSEGTGRTQYF.